The source of this TCR beta chain is a study of neoadjuvant nivolumab and ipilimumab in lung cancer. Profiled with immunoSEQ multiplex PCR; TCRdb holds only in-frame clones, not every one. The sample comprises more than 8,500 clones, 75% to 80% of which are singletons, and roughly 7.4% rests with the top ten. Findings and limits, study-wide: Pathologic regression was not significantly tied to TCR clonality. From pretherapy to surgery, tumor richness and clonality rose with dual therapy.

Comments on this clone: The antigen is not known.

Germline trimming cut 4 bases from V and 4 bases from J; bases unmatched to any gene: 6. The CDR3 runs to 15 residues. Per the germline V gene, CDR1 is SGHRS and CDR2 is YFSETQ. The source is an adult with non-small cell lung cancer. Some clones in this sample may be carry-over from other donors' samples. The sample here was tumor tissue, taken after neoadjuvant nivolumab, alone or with ipilimumab, at or shortly before surgery. The gene calls are TRBV5-1 and TRBJ2-1; TRBD2 agrees at 9 bases. The CDR3 is CASSASSGIYNEQFF. DNA for the CDR3: TGCGCCAGCAGCGCCTCTAGCGGGATTTACAATGAGCAGTTCTTC.